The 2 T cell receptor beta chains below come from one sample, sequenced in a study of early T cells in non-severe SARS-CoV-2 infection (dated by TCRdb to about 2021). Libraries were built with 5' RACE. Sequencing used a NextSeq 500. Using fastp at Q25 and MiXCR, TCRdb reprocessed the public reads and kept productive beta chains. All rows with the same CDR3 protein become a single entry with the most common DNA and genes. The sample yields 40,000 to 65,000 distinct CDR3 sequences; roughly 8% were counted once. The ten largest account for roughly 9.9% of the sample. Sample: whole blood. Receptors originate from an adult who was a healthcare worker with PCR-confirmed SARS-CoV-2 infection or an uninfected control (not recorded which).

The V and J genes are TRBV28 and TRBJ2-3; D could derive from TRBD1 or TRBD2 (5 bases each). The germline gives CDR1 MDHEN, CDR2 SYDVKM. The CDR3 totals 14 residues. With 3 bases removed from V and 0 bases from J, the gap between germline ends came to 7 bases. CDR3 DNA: TGTGCCAGCAGTTTGGGGGACAGCACAGATACGCAGTATTTT. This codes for CASSLGDSTDTQYF.

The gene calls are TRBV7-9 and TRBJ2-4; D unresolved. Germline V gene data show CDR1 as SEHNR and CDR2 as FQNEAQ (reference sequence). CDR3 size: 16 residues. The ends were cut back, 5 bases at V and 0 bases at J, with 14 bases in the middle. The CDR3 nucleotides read TGTGCCAGCAGCCCCATATCGGTTGGAGCCAAAAACATTCAGTACTTC. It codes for CASSPISVGAKNIQYF.